A single sample gave rise to the 30 T cell receptor beta chains below, sequenced in a study of CD8 T cells in ankylosing spondylitis. Using its own MiXCR run on the 5' RACE reads, TCRdb lists one record per CDR3 protein. The sample lists around 210,000 distinct CDR3 sequences; less than 9.5% were seen once. Input material: blood, either unsorted or a sorted T cell fraction (not recorded which). These receptors were taken from a female donor with ankylosing spondylitis or in good health (not recorded which).

This clonotype was recorded at least ten times. The chain couples TRBV2 to TRBJ1-2; 7 bases align to TRBD1. Germline V CDR1 and CDR2: SNHLY, FYNNEI. The CDR3 runs 15 residues. V was pared by 6 bases and J by 8 bases, with 15 bases of the junction left unmatched. The CDR3 region is CASRSPGQPFGGYTF. CDR3 DNA: TGTGCCAGCAGGTCCCCGGGACAGCCCTTTGGCGGCTACACCTTC.

In this sample, this clonotype turned up many times. CDR3 coding DNA: TGTGCCAGCAGCCAATTCAGGGGCCAAAGAGATACGCAGTATTTT. Encoded protein: CASSQFRGQRDTQYF. The genes are TRBV7-8 and TRBJ2-3; tentative D call: TRBD1 (6 bases). The V end was cut by 5 bases, the J end by 5 bases, with 17 bases between. The CDR3 runs to 15 residues. In germline, CDR1 is SGHVS, CDR2 FQNEAQ.

In its sample, this clonotype was seen many times. V and J are TRBV6-1 and TRBJ2-7, with a weak D call TRBD2 (5 bases). Trimming took off 8 bases at V and 1 base at J, with 18 bases between the two ends. The CDR3 is made up of 15 amino acids. CDR1 MNHNS and CDR2 SASEGT come from the germline V gene. CDR3: CASSPGRWESYEQYF. CDR3 in DNA: TGTGCCAGCTCCCCCGGGCGGTGGGAGTCCTACGAGCAGTACTTC.

This clonotype was seen at least ten times. The genes are TRBV6-2 or TRBV6-3 and TRBJ2-3; TRBD2 matches 9 bases. With V trimmed by 4 bases and J by 6 bases, 8 bases remained unmatched. Germline V CDR1 and CDR2: MNHEY, SVGEGT. The CDR3 is 15 amino acids. This CDR3 reads CASSFLPSGTDTQYF. The DNA of the CDR3 is TGTGCCAGCAGTTTCCTTCCTAGCGGGACGGATACGCAGTATTTT.

In this sample, this clonotype turned up many times. The genes are TRBV2 and TRBJ2-7; 9 nucleotides agree with TRBD2. Germline V gives CDR1 SNHLY, CDR2 FYNNEI. The CDR3 covers 14 residues. V lost 9 bases, J lost 2 bases, and 8 bases stayed unmatched. The CDR3 sequence: CARSYSGSAYEQYF. The CDR3 nucleotides are TGTGCCAGGTCTTATAGCGGGAGCGCCTACGAGCAGTACTTC.

This clonotype came up many times. V and J are TRBV7-2 and TRBJ2-4; 8 nucleotides match TRBD2. The CDR3 consists of 13 residues. V lost 5 bases to trimming and J lost 6 bases; unmatched junction nucleotides: 3. Germline-derived CDR1 and CDR2 are SGHTA and FQGNSA. The CDR3 region is CASSLSGINIQYF. Here the CDR3 DNA reads TGTGCCAGCAGCCTTAGCGGGATAAACATTCAGTACTTC.

This clonotype was observed a few times. The chain uses TRBV19 and TRBJ2-1; D gene uncertain. The CDR3 contains 15 residues. The germline V gene encodes CDR1 LNHDA and CDR2 SQIVND (reference sequence). V shed 6 bases and J shed 2 bases, with 14 bases lying between them. The CDR3 DNA follows: TGTGCCAGTAGATCCCCAGGCACAGCCTACAATGAGCAGTTCTTC. As protein: CASRSPGTAYNEQFF.

This clonotype has a single count. This clone may be a read error of a much larger clone one base away. The chain recombines TRBV10-3 with TRBJ2-3; D remains unclear. The CDR3 runs 11 residues. Germline values: CDR1 ENHRY, CDR2 SYGVKD. V was clipped by 2 bases and J by 7 bases, with 4 bases between them. The CDR3 sequence: CAISEPNTQYF. The CDR3 DNA is TGTGCCATCAGTGAGCCGAATACGCAGTATTTT.

The chain has TRBV24-1 and TRBJ1-2; the D gene is possibly TRBD1 (5 bases). Trimming shortened V by 4 bases and J by 4 bases, and 12 bases separated the two germline ends. The CDR3 extends over 14 amino acids. Germline lookup yields CDR1 KGHDR and CDR2 SFDVKD. The CDR3 coding sequence is TGTGCCACCAGTGACCACGGGACCCTCTATGGCTACACCTTC. Its translation is CATSDHGTLYGYTF.

There are many counts of this clonotype. The CDR3 loop reads CASSQENAGGQLFF. CDR3 nucleotide sequence: TGCGCCAGCAGCCAAGAGAACGCCGGTGGACAACTGTTTTTT. The chain links TRBV4-3 to TRBJ1-4; unclear D gene. In germline, CDR1 is LGHNA, CDR2 YSLEER. Deletions cut 0 bases from V and 12 bases from J, with 14 bases between. The CDR3 has 14 amino acids.

This clonotype appeared many times. This chain uses TRBV7-8 with TRBJ2-3; TRBD1 matches 8 bases. CDR3 length equals 14 residues. Germline V gene lookup returns CDR1 SGHVS and CDR2 FQNEAQ. The V segment lost 5 bases and the J segment 4 bases; nucleotides outside the gene matches: 5. Written as DNA, the CDR3 is TGTGCCAGCAGCCAGGACAGGGAATCAGATACGCAGTATTTT. This encodes CASSQDRESDTQYF. The whole variable domain, remainder taken from reference TRBV7-8 and TRBJ2-3, is GAGVSQSPRYKVAKRGQDVALRCDPISGHVSLFWYQQALGQGPEFLTYFQNEAQLDKSGLPSDRFFAERPEGSVSTLKIQRTQQEDSAVYLCASSQDRESDTQYFGPGTRLTVL.

This clonotype has ten or more counts. The chain couples TRBV6-1 to TRBJ1-6; TRBD1 is a possible D gene (6 bases). Germline CDR1 reads MNHNS; CDR2 reads SASEGT. The CDR3 runs to 15 residues. Trimming left V 1 base short and J 7 bases short, with 11 bases between. The CDR3 nucleotides are TGTGCCAGCAGTGAAGATACAGGGATGAATTCACCCCTCCACTTT. Translated: CASSEDTGMNSPLHF.

This clonotype was detected many times. The chain carries TRBV7-9 and TRBJ2-1; possible D gene TRBD2, 6 bases. V lost 1 base and J lost 7, with 14 bases in between. Per germline, CDR1 SEHNR and CDR2 FQNEAQ (reference sequence). The CDR3 spans 15 residues. In nucleotides, the CDR3 is TGTGCCAGCAGCTTAGGCGGAGGGCCGGTAAATGAGCAGTTCTTC. Translating it yields CASSLGGGPVNEQFF.

V gene TRBV25-1 combines with J gene TRBJ1-2; D may be TRBD1 (5 bases). This CDR3 has 15 amino acids. V lost 0 bases and J 4 bases, leaving 12 bases between the germline ends. Germline V gene data show CDR1 as MGHDK and CDR2 as SYGVNS. CDR3 loop: CASSEYFPGIYGYTF. DNA of the CDR3: TGTGCCAGCAGTGAATATTTTCCAGGGATCTATGGCTACACCTTC.

This clonotype appeared many times. V and J are TRBV29-1 and TRBJ1-1, with 7 nucleotides matching TRBD1. V dropped 4 bases and J dropped 4; count of bases not matched to a gene: 12. This CDR3 contains 15 residues. From germline, CDR1 is SQVTM and CDR2 ANQGSEA. The CDR3 sequence is CSVVGGAGTSTEAFF. The CDR3, as DNA: TGCAGCGTTGTAGGGGGCGCGGGAACAAGCACTGAAGCTTTCTTT. Looking up the rest from reference TRBV29-1 and TRBJ1-1 gives the full variable domain: SAVISQKPSRDICQRGTSLTIQCQVDSQVTMMFWYRQQPGQSLTLIATANQGSEATYESGFVIDKFPISRPNLTFSTLTVSNMSPEDSSIYLCSVVGGAGTSTEAFFGQGTRLTVV.

This clonotype occurred a few times. The chain has TRBV20-1 and TRBJ2-7; D is uncertain. This CDR3 is built from 14 residues. V was clipped by 0 bases and J by 2 bases, with 11 bases between them. The germline V gene encodes CDR1 DFQATT and CDR2 SNEGSKA (reference sequence). For the CDR3, the DNA is TGCAGTGCTAGAGATCCTTACCGCCCCTACGAGCAGTACTTC. This translates into CSARDPYRPYEQYF.

This clonotype was counted at least ten times. The chain has TRBV5-1 and TRBJ1-5; perhaps TRBD1 as D (6 bases). The CDR3 extends over 13 amino acids. Germline V lookup: CDR1 SGHRS, CDR2 YFSETQ. The ends were cut back, 2 bases at V and 9 bases at J, with 12 bases in the middle. The CDR3 DNA follows: TGCGCCAGCAGCTTTGGGGGGGGGCGGCCCCAGCATTTT. Translated, it gives CASSFGGGRPQHF.

In this sample, this clonotype turned up many times. The genes are TRBV20-1 and TRBJ2-4; 8 bases are shared with TRBD2. Germline V lookup: CDR1 DFQATT, CDR2 SNEGSKA (reference sequence). Trimming took 5 bases from V and 8 from J; bases not matched to a gene: 17. This CDR3 region has 16 residues. CDR3 sequence: CSAVNGDPGRGDIQYF. The CDR3, as DNA: TGCAGTGCTGTTAACGGGGACCCCGGGAGGGGAGACATTCAGTACTTC.

This clonotype appeared many times. The chain links TRBV19 to TRBJ2-1; 7 nucleotides agree with TRBD1. The CDR3 length is 12 residues. Germline CDR1 and CDR2: LNHDA and SQIVND (reference sequence). The ends lost 6 bases at V and 8 bases at J; junction bases unmatched: 4. This CDR3 is CASRRGGDEQFF. The DNA for the CDR3 is TGTGCCAGTAGGCGAGGGGGCGATGAGCAGTTCTTC.

This clonotype was counted between two and nine times. The V gene is TRBV25-1, the J gene TRBJ2-6; D not certain. The CDR3 is 13 residues long. From germline, CDR1 is MGHDK and CDR2 SYGVNS. The V end was cut by 8 bases, the J end by 2 bases, with 7 bases between. Here the CDR3 DNA reads TGTGCCAGCGCGTCCCCTGGGGCCAACGTCCTGACTTTC. The encoded protein is CASASPGANVLTF.

The chain links TRBV3-1 to TRBJ2-1; 11 bases are shared with TRBD2. This CDR3 comprises 17 residues. The V gene's germline CDR1 is LGHDT and CDR2 YNNKEL (reference sequence). V gave up 3 bases and J gave up 9 bases; unmatched junction bases: 13. CDR3 sequence: CASSQIAGGLLGGEQFF. DNA for the CDR3: TGTGCCAGCAGCCAGATAGCGGGAGGGCTCTTGGGGGGTGAGCAGTTCTTC.

This clonotype was recorded many times. This CDR3 is CASSQGEAEYNEQFF. CDR3 nucleotide sequence: TGCGCCAGCAGCCAAGGGGAAGCGGAGTACAATGAGCAGTTCTTC. This chain joins TRBV4-3 and TRBJ2-1; the D gene is possibly TRBD2 (5 bases). The length of the CDR3 is 15 residues. Trimming stripped 1 base from V and 4 bases from J, with 11 bases between. In germline, CDR1 is LGHNA, CDR2 YSLEER.

This clonotype was seen repeatedly, ten times or more. This sequence joins TRBV20-1 and TRBJ2-5; D possibly corresponds to TRBD1 (5 bases). Trimming took off 3 bases at V and 0 bases at J, with 17 bases between the two ends. This CDR3 region has 16 residues. The germline V gene encodes CDR1 DFQATT and CDR2 SNEGSKA (reference sequence). CDR3: CSARKRGSTYQETQYF. CDR3 sequence (DNA): TGCAGTGCTAGGAAAAGGGGCTCCACGTACCAAGAGACCCAGTACTTC.

This clonotype was picked up many times. The chain combines TRBV3-1 with TRBJ2-5; D gene unclear. Trimming removed 0 bases at V and 0 bases at J, with 14 bases between. The CDR3 is 17 residues long. Looked up from germline, CDR1 is LGHDT and CDR2 is YNNKEL (reference sequence). The DNA of the CDR3 is TGTGCCAGCAGCCAAGAAGGCCCCGGGCGGTACCAAGAGACCCAGTACTTC. Amino acid sequence: CASSQEGPGRYQETQYF.

In its sample, this clonotype was seen many times. The genes are TRBV29-1 and TRBJ2-5; TRBD2 agrees at 9 bases. V lost 3 bases, J lost 5 bases, and 7 bases stayed unmatched. The V gene's germline CDR1 is SQVTM and CDR2 ANQGSEA. The CDR3 length is 14 residues. CDR3 nucleotides: TGCAGCGTTGACGGCGGGAGGGCCGTGGAGACCCAGTACTTC. Its protein is CSVDGGRAVETQYF.

In its sample, this clonotype was seen many times. The chain joins TRBV20-1 to TRBJ1-1; possible D gene TRBD1, 5 bases. V was clipped by 5 bases and J by 4 bases, with 11 bases between them. Germline CDR1 DFQATT, CDR2 SNEGSKA (reference sequence). The CDR3 loop spans 12 amino acids. The CDR3 loop reads CSAPQEGTEAFF. CDR3 bases: TGCAGTGCTCCACAGGAGGGCACTGAAGCTTTCTTT.

This clonotype was picked up a small number of times. The chain links TRBV4-1 to TRBJ2-3; no definite D call. Per germline, CDR1 MGHRA and CDR2 YSYEKL. The CDR3 has 14 residues. Trimming pared 1 base from V and 2 bases from J, leaving 7 bases between. The CDR3 spells CASSQVPTTDTQYF. The CDR3 nucleotides read TGCGCCAGCAGCCAAGTGCCCACCACAGATACGCAGTATTTT.

In its sample, this clonotype was seen many times. The genes are TRBV7-2 and TRBJ2-1, with unresolved D. In germline, CDR1 is SGHTA, CDR2 FQGNSA. Trimming removed 0 bases at V and 0 bases at J, with 6 bases between. The CDR3 has 15 residues. CDR3 sequence (DNA): TGTGCCAGCAGCTTAGCGGGAATCTCCTACAATGAGCAGTTCTTC. It yields the protein CASSLAGISYNEQFF.

J is TRBJ2-7 and V is TRBV4-2; TRBD1 aligns across 9 bases. The CDR3 loop spans 15 amino acids. J gave up 2 bases and V 3 bases, and 5 bases lay outside the gene matches. Germline CDR1 LGHNA, CDR2 YNFKEQ. CDR3 in DNA: TGTGCCAGCAGCCAGGGACAGGGTGATCCCTACGAGCAGTACTTC. It encodes CASSQGQGDPYEQYF.

This clonotype was detected many times. The J gene is TRBJ2-7, the V gene TRBV29-1, with unresolved D. The V gene's germline CDR1 is SQVTM and CDR2 ANQGSEA. There are 10 residues in the CDR3. Trimming took off 7 bases at V and 5 bases at J, with 9 bases between the two ends. CDR3 sequence (DNA): TGCAGCGGGGGTGAGGACGAGCAGTACTTC. Its protein is CSGGEDEQYF.